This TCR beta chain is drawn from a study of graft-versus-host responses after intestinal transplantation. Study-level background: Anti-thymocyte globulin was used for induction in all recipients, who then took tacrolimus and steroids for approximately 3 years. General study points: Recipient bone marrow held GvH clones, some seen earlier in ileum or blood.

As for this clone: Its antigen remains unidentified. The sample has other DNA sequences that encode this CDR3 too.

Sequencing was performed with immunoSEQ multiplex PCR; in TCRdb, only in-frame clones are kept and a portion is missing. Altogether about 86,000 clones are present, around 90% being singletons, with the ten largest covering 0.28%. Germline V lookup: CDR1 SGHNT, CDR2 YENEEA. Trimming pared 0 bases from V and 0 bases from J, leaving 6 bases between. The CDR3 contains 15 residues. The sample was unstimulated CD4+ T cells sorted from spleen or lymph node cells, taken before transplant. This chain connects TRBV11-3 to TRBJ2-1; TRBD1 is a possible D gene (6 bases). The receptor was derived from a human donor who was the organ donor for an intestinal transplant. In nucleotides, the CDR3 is TGTGCCAGCAGCTTAGACAGGGGCTCCTACAATGAGCAGTTCTTC. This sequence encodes CASSLDRGSYNEQFF. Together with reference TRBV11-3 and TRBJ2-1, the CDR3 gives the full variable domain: EAGVVQSPRYKIIEKKQPVAFWCNPISGHNTLYWYLQNLGQGPELLIRYENEEAVDDSQLPKDRFSAERLKGVDSTLKIQPAELGDSAVYLCASSLDRGSYNEQFFGPGTRLTVL.